The subject of this entry is one TCR beta chain. Germline V gives CDR1 SGHRS, CDR2 YFSETQ. Trimming shortened V by 2 bases and J by 2 bases, and 10 bases separated the two germline ends. The CDR3 length is 14 residues. The sample originates from a study of blood T cell repertoires in COVID-19. On the study more broadly: Donors in the United States, Italy and Spain gave samples during acute or convalescent COVID-19.

The data were produced by immunoSEQ multiplex PCR, yet TCRdb's version contains in-frame clones alone and is incomplete. The sample yields 200,000 to 250,000 clones, about 85% seen once. This sequence joins TRBV5-1 and TRBJ1-1; weak D call: TRBD1 (6 bases). Sequenced input: peripheral blood. This clonotype was obtained from a woman between 45 and 65 years old with COVID-19, enrolled during active disease. The CDR3 bases are TGCGCCAGCAGCTTTCAGGGGAAAAACACTGAAGCTTTCTTT. It translates to CASSFQGKNTEAFF. Supplemented by reference TRBV5-1 and TRBJ1-1, the full variable domain reads KAGVTQTPRYLIKTRGQQVTLSCSPISGHRSVSWYQQTPGQGLQFLFEYFSETQRNKGNFPGRFSGRQFSNSRSEMNVSTLELGDSALYLCASSFQGKNTEAFFGQGTRLTVV.